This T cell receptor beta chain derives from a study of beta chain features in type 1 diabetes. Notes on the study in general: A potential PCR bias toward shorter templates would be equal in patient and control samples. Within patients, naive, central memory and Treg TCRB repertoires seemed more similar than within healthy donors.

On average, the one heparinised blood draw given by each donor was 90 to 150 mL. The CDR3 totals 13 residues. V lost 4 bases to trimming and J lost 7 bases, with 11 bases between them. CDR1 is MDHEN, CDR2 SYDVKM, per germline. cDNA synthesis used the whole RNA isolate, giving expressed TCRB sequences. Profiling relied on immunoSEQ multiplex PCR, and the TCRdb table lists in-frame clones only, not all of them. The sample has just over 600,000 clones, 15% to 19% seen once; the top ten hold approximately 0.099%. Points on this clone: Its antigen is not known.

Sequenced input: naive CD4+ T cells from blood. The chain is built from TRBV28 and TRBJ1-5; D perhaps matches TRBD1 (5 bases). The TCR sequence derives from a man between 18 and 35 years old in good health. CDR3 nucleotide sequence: TGTGCCAGCAGTTGGGGGTCGGGGCAGCCCCAGCATTTT. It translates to CASSWGSGQPQHF. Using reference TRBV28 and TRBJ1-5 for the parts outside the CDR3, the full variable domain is DVKVTQSSRYLVKRTGEKVFLECVQDMDHENMFWYRQDPGLGLRLIYFSYDVKMKEKGDIPEGYSVSREKKERFSLILESASTNQTSMYLCASSWGSGQPQHFGDGTRLSIL.